This T cell receptor (beta chain) was documented in a study of shared clonotypes between healthy human individuals. In the study's own analysis: ImmunoSEQ output held junction-only sequences without quality scores, so filtering differed. TCRdb keeps only in-frame clones here, not all; method: immunoSEQ multiplex PCR. V, J and clone size were drawn from that table, and D and trimming were deduced from the DNA. This sample has some 2.3 million clones; 93% occur once, and the top ten carry 0.39%. About this clone: Its antigen is unidentified. In the same sample, other DNA sequences code for this CDR3.

The CD4+ fraction was divided into a CD45RA+ naive subset and a CD45RA-negative memory subset. Regarding the study as a whole: When naive CD4 clonotypes were compared across a handful of donors, 4% to 6.5% were shared.

CDR1 and CDR2 from the germline V gene are SQVTM and ANQGSEA. The CDR3 totals 13 residues. With V trimmed by 7 bases and J by 1 base, 4 bases remained unmatched. The receptor was derived from a man aged 18-30 years in good health. Some clones in this sample may be carry-over from other donors' samples. Source material: naive CD4+ T cells from PBMCs. Subset: CD45RA+ positively selected. The J gene is TRBJ2-3, the V gene TRBV29-1; 8 nucleotides align to TRBD2. CDR3: CSGTSGGTDTQYF. The CDR3 nucleotides read TGCAGCGGAACTAGCGGAGGCACAGATACGCAGTATTTT.